This T cell receptor (beta chain) was found in a study of shared clonotypes between healthy human individuals. Naive CD8 isolation took CD45RO-negative cells positively selected for CCR7 and excluded terminally differentiated effector memory CD45RA+ cells. Findings and limits, study-wide: Clonotype sharing among donors was expected to depend on sequencing depth.

Note on this clone: Its target is unknown.

Assay: immunoSEQ multiplex PCR; the TCRdb copy retains only in-frame clones and omits some. The sample gives 450,000 to 700,000 clones, roughly 96% of which show up once; around 0.11% is in the top ten. This clonotype was obtained from a woman aged 25 to 39 in good health. The sequenced sample was naive CD8+ T cells sorted from blood.

The chain's CDR3 is CASIPGLADYNEQFF. The CDR3 coding sequence is TGTGCCAGCATCCCGGGACTAGCGGACTACAATGAGCAGTTCTTC. V usage is TRBV28 and J usage is TRBJ2-1; the match to TRBD2 covers 11 bases. The V and J ends lost 7 bases and 3 bases, in that order; junction bases with no gene match: 5. This CDR3 is built from 15 residues. Germline-derived CDR1 and CDR2 are MDHEN and SYDVKM.